One and the same sample provided the 27 T cell receptor beta chains below, sequenced in a study of brain T cells in children with intractable seizures. The time point is: blood from clinic visit 5 months post-surgery; TSC patient then seizure free. Data came from immunoSEQ multiplex PCR; TCRdb stores just in-frame clones and leaves some out. The sample holds 300,000 to 400,000 clones, over 90% seen once. This material consisted of peripheral blood, taken approximately 5 months after surgery. The receptors originated from a boy in the first two years of life with tuberous sclerosis and intractable seizures.

V is TRBV9 and J is TRBJ2-7; 7 bases align to TRBD2. Germline CDR1 reads SGDLS; CDR2 reads YYNGEE. The CDR3 covers 17 residues. V lost 4 bases and J lost 3; bases outside the gene matches: 16. The CDR3 bases are TGTGCCAGCAGCCCCGATCGCGCGAGCGGGAACCACTACGAGCAGTACTTC. Residues: CASSPDRASGNHYEQYF.

CDR3 region: CASSEVGVRDTQYF. In DNA form, the CDR3 reads TGTGCCAGCAGTGAAGTGGGAGTCAGAGATACGCAGTATTTT. The chain couples TRBV2 to TRBJ2-3, with TRBD2 as a possible D gene (5 bases). Germline assignment: CDR1 SNHLY and CDR2 FYNNEI. CDR3 length: 14 residues. V lost 1 base and J lost 5, with 10 bases in between.

This sequence joins TRBV7-9 and TRBJ2-1, with unresolved D. Per the germline V gene, CDR1 is SEHNR and CDR2 is FQNEAQ (reference sequence). This CDR3 is 13 amino acids long. V was shortened by 4 bases and J by 5 bases, with 9 bases between the two germline ends. The CDR3 reads CASSYQSDNEQFF. The CDR3 DNA is TGTGCCAGCAGCTACCAAAGCGACAATGAGCAGTTCTTC.

The V and J genes are TRBV11-2 and TRBJ2-2, with a weak D call TRBD1 (6 bases). CDR1 SGHAT and CDR2 FQNNGV come from the germline V gene. CDR3 length: 15 amino acids. V was trimmed by 7 bases and J by 5 bases, leaving 17 bases between them. Here the CDR3 reads CASKIPGQRTGELFF. Here the CDR3 DNA reads TGTGCCAGCAAGATACCGGGACAAAGGACCGGGGAGCTGTTTTTT. The variable domain in full, completed from reference TRBV11-2 and TRBJ2-2, reads EAGVAQSPRYKIIEKRQSVAFWCNPISGHATLYWYQQILGQGPKLLIQFQNNGVVDDSQLPKDRFSAERLKGVDSTLKIQPAKLEDSAVYLCASKIPGQRTGELFFGEGSRLTVL.

The chain is built from TRBV24-1 and TRBJ2-2, with 8 bases identical to TRBD2. The CDR3 loop spans 16 amino acids. The germline V gene has CDR1 KGHDR and CDR2 SFDVKD. J lost 1 base, V lost 3 bases, and 3 bases had no gene match. CDR3 in DNA: TGTGCCACCAGTGATGCCGGGACTAGGAACACCGGGGAGCTGTTTTTT. Its protein product is CATSDAGTRNTGELFF.

The gene calls are TRBV2 and TRBJ1-4, with 10 bases matching TRBD1. Per germline, CDR1 SNHLY and CDR2 FYNNEI. CDR3 length: 14 residues. Trimming cost V 7 bases and J 8 bases; bases outside gene matches: 7. In DNA, the CDR3 is TGTGCCAGCAATATGGGACAGGGGAACGAAAAACTGTTTTTT. Its translation: CASNMGQGNEKLFF.

This clone was seen only once. The chain carries TRBV30 and TRBJ2-1, with a tentative D call TRBD2 (5 bases). The CDR3 totals 11 residues. The V end was cut by 1 base, the J end by 8 bases, with 6 bases between. Germline V gene lookup returns CDR1 GTSNPN and CDR2 SVGIG (reference sequence). The CDR3 spells CAWSARDEQFF. The CDR3 DNA reads as TGTGCCTGGAGTGCGAGGGATGAGCAGTTCTTC.

The genes are TRBV2 and TRBJ2-7; D may correspond to TRBD1 or TRBD2 (5 bases each). The CDR3 covers 13 residues. Trimming removed 6 bases at V and 4 bases at J, with 13 bases between. Per germline, CDR1 SNHLY and CDR2 FYNNEI. The CDR3 loop is CASRGDGLYEQYF. DNA for the CDR3: TGTGCCAGCAGGGGGGACGGTCTATACGAGCAGTACTTC.

Written as DNA, the CDR3 is TGTGCCACCAGCAGAGATGAGTCACAGCCCAACGTCCTGACTTTC. It is translated as CATSRDESQPNVLTF. The chain couples TRBV15 to TRBJ2-6; unclear D gene. The CDR3 is 15 residues long. Germline V gene lookup returns CDR1 LNHNV and CDR2 YYDKDF (reference sequence). V lost 0 bases to trimming and J lost 8 bases, with 11 bases between them.

The genes are TRBV13 and TRBJ1-2, with a weak D call TRBD1 (6 bases). V was trimmed by 7 bases and J by 6 bases, leaving 15 bases between them. The CDR3 has 13 residues. The germline V gene has CDR1 PRHDT and CDR2 FYEKMQ (reference sequence). The CDR3 DNA is TGTGCCAGCACCGCTACAGGGTCTAATGGCTACACCTTC. Translated: CASTATGSNGYTF.

The count of this clone is one. The chain couples TRBV14 to TRBJ2-5; possible D gene TRBD1, 6 bases. The CDR3 loop spans 17 amino acids. Trimming cost V 3 bases and J 1 base, with 18 bases left between them. Germline V gene sequence: CDR1 SGHDN, CDR2 FVKESK. CDR3 DNA sequence: TGTGCCAGCAGCCAGCGGAACCTACAGGGCCTCCAAGAGACCCAGTACTTC. It codes for CASSQRNLQGLQETQYF.

The J gene is TRBJ2-2, the V gene TRBV6-5; D possibly corresponds to TRBD1 (5 bases). Trimming shortened V by 0 bases and J by 5 bases, and 7 bases separated the two germline ends. This CDR3 comprises 14 residues. Germline loops: CDR1 MNHEY, CDR2 SVGAGI. For the CDR3, the DNA is TGTGCCAGCAGTTACTCCAGGGTTACCGGGGAGCTGTTTTTT. This codes for CASSYSRVTGELFF.

The chain joins TRBV21-1 to TRBJ1-3. TRBV21-1 is a listed pseudogene. CDR3 length equals 17 residues. CDR3: CASSKGPSGVAGNTIYF. CDR3 coding DNA: TGTGCCAGCAGCAAAGGCCCCTCCGGGGTAGCCGGAAACACCATATATTTT.

This chain uses TRBV18 with TRBJ1-1; no reliable D call. V was pared by 5 bases and J by 1 base, with 5 bases between. Germline V gene data show CDR1 as KGHSH and CDR2 as LQKENI. The CDR3 is made up of 12 amino acids. The CDR3 loop is CASSEQNTEAFF. DNA of the CDR3: TGTGCCAGCTCAGAACAGAACACTGAAGCTTTCTTT.

This clone showed up just once. This chain connects TRBV28 to TRBJ2-1; 9 bases are shared with TRBD2. The CDR3 totals 15 residues. V shed 4 bases, J shed 5 bases, and the junction held 6 bases outside the gene matches. CDR1 is MDHEN, CDR2 SYDVKM, per germline. CDR3 bases: TGTGCCAGCAGTTCAGTAGCGGGAGCCAACAATGAGCAGTTCTTC. Its translation: CASSSVAGANNEQFF.

The chain has TRBV11-1 and TRBJ2-7; D not certain. With 2 bases removed from V and 4 bases from J, the gap between germline ends came to 9 bases. Germline CDR1 and CDR2: SGHAT and FQDESV (reference sequence). This CDR3 spans 13 amino acids. CDR3 in amino acids: CASSLNTEYEQYF. Written as DNA, the CDR3 is TGTGCCAGCAGCTTAAATACGGAATACGAGCAGTACTTC.

The V gene is TRBV7-6, the J gene TRBJ2-7, with 10 bases aligning to TRBD1. CDR1 is SGHVS and CDR2 is FNYEAQ in the germline V gene. This CDR3 is built from 20 residues. Losses at the gene ends were 5 bases for V and 0 bases for J; bases not matched to a gene: 19. CDR3 amino acids: CASSRSFQSRTGGTSYEQYF. The CDR3 coding sequence is TGTGCCAGCAGCCGCAGCTTTCAGTCTCGGACAGGGGGTACCTCCTACGAGCAGTACTTC.

The gene calls are TRBV7-2 and TRBJ2-1; D is undetermined. Trimming shortened V by 1 base and J by 0 bases, and 13 bases separated the two germline ends. This CDR3 region has 17 residues. Looked up from germline, CDR1 is SGHTA and CDR2 is FQGNSA. The CDR3 reads CASSLVSSPSSYNEQFF. CDR3 nucleotides: TGTGCCAGCAGCTTAGTCTCTTCCCCGAGCTCCTACAATGAGCAGTTCTTC.

The CDR3: CASSESVVATQNIQYF. CDR3 coding DNA: TGTGCCAGCAGTGAATCGGTAGTCGCTACCCAAAACATTCAGTACTTC. The chain couples TRBV2 to TRBJ2-4; no clear D gene. Trimming stripped 2 bases from V and 5 bases from J, with 16 bases between. The CDR3 length is 16 residues. Germline CDR1 reads SNHLY; CDR2 reads FYNNEI.

The chain employs TRBV5-6 and TRBJ1-1, with 7 bases fitting TRBD1. J lost 0 bases, V lost 2 bases, and 4 bases had no gene match. Germline CDR1 SGHDT, CDR2 YYEEEE. This CDR3 has 15 amino acids. CDR3 nucleotide sequence: TGTGCCAGCAGCTTAGGACAGGTAATGAACACTGAAGCTTTCTTT. It yields the protein CASSLGQVMNTEAFF.

J is TRBJ1-1 and V is TRBV7-8, with D possibly being TRBD1 (6 bases). V was trimmed by 4 bases and J by 5 bases, leaving 23 bases between them. Germline CDR1 and CDR2: SGHVS and FQNEAQ. The CDR3 length is 17 residues. CDR3 region: CASSSLIRGGRRTEAFF. Written as DNA, the CDR3 is TGTGCCAGCAGCTCCCTAATCCGCGGGGGGCGTCGAACTGAAGCTTTCTTT.

This sequence joins TRBV3-1 (or the pseudogene TRBV3-2) and TRBJ2-7; D is perhaps TRBD2 (6 bases). With 0 bases removed from V and 6 bases from J, the gap between germline ends came to 15 bases. The CDR3 loop spans 15 amino acids. Germline V gene data show CDR1 as LGHDT and CDR2 as YNNKEL (reference sequence). CDR3 sequence (DNA): TGTGCCAGCAGCCAAGACGGTTCGCGGGGCCGCGAGCAGTACTTC. This codes for CASSQDGSRGREQYF.

The rearrangement uses TRBV19 and TRBJ1-5; no firm D call. The germline V gene has CDR1 LNHDA and CDR2 SQIVND (reference sequence). V lost 4 bases to trimming and J lost 4 bases, with 8 bases between them. CDR3 length: 13 residues. The CDR3 protein is CASSTLRNQPQHF. CDR3 nucleotides: TGTGCCAGTAGTACTTTGAGAAATCAGCCCCAGCATTTT.

This clone was seen at least ten times. The chain recombines TRBV7-6 with TRBJ1-6, with TRBD1 matching 8 bases. CDR3 length: 15 amino acids. The trim removed 5 bases at V and 14 bases at J, leaving 14 bases unmatched. Per germline, CDR1 SGHVS and CDR2 FNYEAQ. CDR3 amino acids: CASSQRTGPGATLHF. DNA for the CDR3: TGTGCCAGCAGCCAGCGGACAGGGCCCGGTGCCACCCTCCACTTT.

The rearrangement links TRBV5-5 to TRBJ1-5; D unclear. This CDR3 contains 16 residues. Trimming took 4 bases from V and 1 from J, leaving 15 bases between them. Germline V gene lookup returns CDR1 SGHKS and CDR2 YYEKEE (reference sequence). The CDR3 DNA is TGTGCCAGCAGCCCCCCGGGTCCCACCAGCAATCAGCCCCAGCATTTT. Its protein product is CASSPPGPTSNQPQHF.

The chain combines TRBV7-8 with TRBJ2-1; D remains unclear. Germline assignment: CDR1 SGHVS and CDR2 FQNEAQ. This CDR3 spans 15 amino acids. V lost 3 bases and J 3 bases, leaving 12 bases between the germline ends. The CDR3 sequence: CASSLDPELYNEQFF. CDR3 in DNA: TGTGCCAGCAGCTTGGACCCGGAGCTCTACAATGAGCAGTTCTTC.

The chain recombines TRBV27 with TRBJ2-3, with 9 bases identical to TRBD2. The germline CDR1 and CDR2 sequences are MNHEY and SMNVEV (reference sequence). The V gene end was trimmed by 5 bases and the J gene end by 0 bases; junction bases not matched to a gene: 12. The CDR3 consists of 18 residues. In DNA form, the CDR3 reads TGTGCCAGCAGTACTCAGCCGTTACTAGCGGGTAGCACAGATACGCAGTATTTT. Translation: CASSTQPLLAGSTDTQYF.